What follows describes a single TCR beta chain. This entry is derived from a study of CD8 T cells in Susac syndrome. Background on the study: When blood was collected, patients with Susac syndrome were therapy-naive, were taking corticosteroids, or were receiving intravenous immunoglobulin alone.

FACS enriched CD8+ TEMRA cells, while bulk CD8+ and CD4+ were negatively isolated. The authors reverse transcribed roughly 0.5 to 1 ug RNA with random hexamers. TCRdb re-derived calls from the immunoSEQ multiplex PCR reads in MiXCR, one entry per CDR3 protein. The sample consists of roughly 150,000 distinct CDR3 sequences, approximately 95% of them appearing once. V lost 5 bases, J lost 2 bases, and 13 bases lay in between. CDR1 SEHNR and CDR2 FQNEAQ come from the germline V gene (reference sequence). The CDR3 totals 15 residues. J is TRBJ1-5 and V is TRBV7-9, with D possibly TRBD1 on 5 matching bases. This receptor was identified in a human donor with Susac syndrome. Source material: CD4+ T cells from PBMCs. CDR3: CASSLEGRGNQPQHF. The CDR3 region has the DNA TGTGCCAGCAGCCTCGAGGGCAGGGGCAATCAGCCCCAGCATTTT.